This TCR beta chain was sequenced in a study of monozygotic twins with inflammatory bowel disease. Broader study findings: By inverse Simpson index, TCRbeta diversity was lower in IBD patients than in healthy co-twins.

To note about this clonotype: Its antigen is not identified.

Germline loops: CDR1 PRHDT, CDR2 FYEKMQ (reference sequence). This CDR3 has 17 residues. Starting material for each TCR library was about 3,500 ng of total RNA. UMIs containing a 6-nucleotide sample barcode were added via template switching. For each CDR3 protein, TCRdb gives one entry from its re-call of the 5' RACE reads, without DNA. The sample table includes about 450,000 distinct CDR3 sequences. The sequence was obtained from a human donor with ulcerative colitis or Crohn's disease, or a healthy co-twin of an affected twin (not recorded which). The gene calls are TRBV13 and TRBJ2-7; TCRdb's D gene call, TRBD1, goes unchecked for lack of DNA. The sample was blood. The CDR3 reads CASSSRQGGSSSYEQYF.